What follows are 10 T cell receptor beta chains derived from one specimen sequenced in a study of T cell responses to AZD1222 COVID-19 vaccine. The data were produced by immunoSEQ multiplex PCR, yet TCRdb's version contains in-frame clones alone and is incomplete. The sample includes nearly 90,000 clones, 70% to 90% of them seen just once. The sequenced sample was peripheral blood, obtained on day 0 of AZD1222 vaccination. Receptors were obtained from an adult in good health.

The genes are TRBV11-2 and TRBJ2-6; 9 nucleotides line up with TRBD1. The CDR3 totals 19 residues. In germline, CDR1 is SGHAT, CDR2 FQNNGV. Germline trimming cut 1 base from V and 0 bases from J; bases unmatched to any gene: 7. CDR3 DNA sequence: TGTGCCAGCAGCTTAGCATGGGACAGGGTGGACTCTGGGGCCAACGTCCTGACTTTC. Protein product: CASSLAWDRVDSGANVLTF.

The chain combines TRBV5-1 with TRBJ1-2; D is unclear. V gave up 4 bases and J gave up 3 bases, with 13 bases separating them. This CDR3 is 14 amino acids long. In germline, CDR1 is SGHRS, CDR2 YFSETQ. DNA of the CDR3: TGCGCCAGCAGCCCGGCGAGGACCGACTATGGCTACACCTTC. Translated: CASSPARTDYGYTF.

The V call is TRBV7-9, the J call TRBJ2-7; D call uncertain. Germline assignment: CDR1 SEHNR and CDR2 FQNEAQ (reference sequence). V lost 1 base and J 7 bases, leaving 5 bases between the germline ends. The CDR3 covers 11 residues. CDR3 amino acids: CASSLDFEQYF. The CDR3 DNA sequence: TGTGCCAGCAGCTTAGATTTTGAGCAGTACTTC.

This chain connects TRBV30 to TRBJ1-5, with D unresolved. The CDR3 loop spans 15 amino acids. Germline CDR1 reads GTSNPN; CDR2 reads SVGIG (reference sequence). Trimming cost V 0 bases and J 1 base, with 10 bases left between them. As DNA, the CDR3 is TGTGCCTGGAGTGTCGGCAGTTCGAGCAATCAGCCCCAGCATTTT. Protein product: CAWSVGSSSNQPQHF.

This chain links TRBV7-7 with TRBJ2-7, with 9 bases identical to TRBD2. Per germline, CDR1 SSHAT and CDR2 FNYEAQ (reference sequence). CDR3 length: 15 residues. V lost 5 bases, J lost 2 bases, and 7 bases stayed unmatched. The CDR3 region is CASSPDLAGAYEQYF. The CDR3 bases are TGTGCCAGCAGCCCAGATTTAGCGGGAGCCTACGAGCAGTACTTC. Filled out from reference TRBV7-7 and TRBJ2-7, the complete variable domain reads GAGVSQSPRYKVTKRGQDVTLRCDPISSHATLYWYQQALGQGPEFLTYFNYEAQPDKSGLPSDRFSAERPEGSISTLTIQRTEQRDSAMYRCASSPDLAGAYEQYFGPGTRLTVT.

This chain joins TRBV19 and TRBJ2-4; 8 bases map to TRBD2. Germline assignment: CDR1 LNHDA and CDR2 SQIVND (reference sequence). Trimming cost V 7 bases and J 3 bases; bases outside gene matches: 2. This CDR3 comprises 13 residues. CDR3 bases: TGTGCCAGTAAAGCGGGGGACAAAAACATTCAGTACTTC. Protein sequence: CASKAGDKNIQYF.

The J gene is TRBJ2-5, the V gene TRBV19, with a weak D call TRBD1 (5 bases). Germline V gene sequence: CDR1 LNHDA, CDR2 SQIVND (reference sequence). The CDR3 sequence is 16 residues long. Deletions cut 3 bases from V and 4 bases from J, with 18 bases between. The CDR3 is CASSIVSTRVAETQYF. In DNA form, the CDR3 reads TGTGCCAGTAGTATTGTAAGCACCAGGGTCGCAGAGACCCAGTACTTC.

This clone appeared a single time. The chain combines TRBV6-1 with TRBJ2-2; D gene uncertain. Germline CDR1 MNHNS, CDR2 SASEGT. The CDR3 has 13 residues. V lost 3 bases and J lost 6, with 8 bases in between. CDR3 sequence reads: CASSEAWSGELFF. The CDR3 DNA reads TGTGCCAGCAGTGAGGCTTGGTCCGGGGAGCTGTTTTTT.

The DNA for the CDR3 is TGTGCCAGCAGCTTACGTAATACGAGGAACACTGAAGCTTTCTTT. Protein: CASSLRNTRNTEAFF. The V and J genes are TRBV5-4 and TRBJ1-1; D is ambiguous. Trimming cost V 2 bases and J 1 base, with 12 bases left between them. The CDR3 extends over 15 amino acids. Germline V gene sequence: CDR1 SGHNT, CDR2 YYREEE (reference sequence).

The rearrangement uses TRBV3-1 (or the pseudogene TRBV3-2) and TRBJ2-2; the D gene could be TRBD1 or TRBD2 (5 bases each). Trimming shortened V by 3 bases and J by 10 bases, and 12 bases separated the two germline ends. The germline V gene has CDR1 LGHDT and CDR2 YNNKEL (reference sequence). This CDR3 spans 13 amino acids. CDR3 in DNA: TGTGCCAGCAGCCACAGGGCAGCGGCGGAGCTGTTTTTT. Its protein product is CASSHRAAAELFF.